These T cell receptor beta chains were read from a single sample in a study of beta chain features in type 1 diabetes. Generated by immunoSEQ multiplex PCR, the TCRdb table keeps only in-frame clones and is missing some. The sample records around 150,000 clones, 6.9% being singletons. Sequenced sample: central memory CD4+ T cells from blood. The receptors were gathered from a woman between 25 and 40 years old in good health. The CDR3 runs from the conserved cysteine through the conserved F or W. D genes are given only for firm matches. The size field is filled for only some rows; it gives once, few, many or a size class.

cdr3_nt: TGTGCCTGGAGTGTCGGTAACAGTGGGCCAGATACGCAGTATTTT
cdr3_aa: CAWSVGNSGPDTQYF
d_call: NA
clone_size: many
cdr3_length: 15
j_call: TRBJ2-3
v_call: TRBV30

cdr3_nt: TGTGCCAGCAGTTTGGGGGGAAGTACCTACGAGCAGTACTTC
cdr3_aa: CASSLGGSTYEQYF
d_call: NA
clone_size: few
cdr3_length: 14
j_call: TRBJ2-7
v_call: TRBV28

cdr3_nt: TGTGCCAGCAGCCCGATCAGCGGGAGTTCCTACAATGAGCAGTTCTTC
cdr3_aa: CASSPISGSSYNEQFF
d_call: TRBD2
clone_size: NA
cdr3_length: 16
j_call: TRBJ2-1
v_call: TRBV7-3

cdr3_nt: TGTGCCAGCAGTTTATCACAGGGACAGGGTACTGTGGCCAAAAACATTCAGTACTTC
cdr3_aa: CASSLSQGQGTVAKNIQYF
d_call: TRBD1
clone_size: few
cdr3_length: 19
j_call: TRBJ2-4
v_call: TRBV28

cdr3_nt: TGCGCCAGCAGCTCGGGACAGGGGGAAGAGACCCAGTACTTC
cdr3_aa: CASSSGQGEETQYF
d_call: TRBD1
clone_size: few
cdr3_length: 14
j_call: TRBJ2-5
v_call: TRBV5-1

cdr3_nt: TGTGCCAGCTCACCTGCCTCCGGGAGAGAAAACATTCAGTACTTC
cdr3_aa: CASSPASGRENIQYF
d_call: NA
clone_size: few
cdr3_length: 15
j_call: TRBJ2-4
v_call: TRBV18

cdr3_nt: TGTGCCAGTAGTATAGACGGAACTAGCGGGACGTACATTCAGTACTTC
cdr3_aa: CASSIDGTSGTYIQYF
d_call: TRBD2
clone_size: NA
cdr3_length: 16
j_call: TRBJ2-4
v_call: TRBV19

cdr3_nt: TGCAGCGTTGAAGCCGGCAGGGCGGGAGTGAACTATGGCTACACCTTC
cdr3_aa: CSVEAGRAGVNYGYTF
d_call: NA
clone_size: many
cdr3_length: 16
j_call: TRBJ1-2
v_call: TRBV29-1

cdr3_nt: TGTGCCAGTACGGAGGATCACAGAAGGATAAGCTATCAGCCCCAGCATTTT
cdr3_aa: CASTEDHRRISYQPQHF
d_call: NA
clone_size: NA
cdr3_length: 17
j_call: TRBJ1-5
v_call: TRBV19

cdr3_nt: TGTGCCAGCAGCAAGGGACTATCTTTCAATGAGCAGTTCTTC
cdr3_aa: CASSKGLSFNEQFF
d_call: TRBD2
clone_size: few
cdr3_length: 14
j_call: TRBJ2-1
v_call: TRBV7-2

cdr3_nt: TGTGCCAGCAGCCGACTCTATGCCACTTCAGATACGCAGTATTTT
cdr3_aa: CASSRLYATSDTQYF
d_call: NA
clone_size: NA
cdr3_length: 15
j_call: TRBJ2-3
v_call: TRBV7-9